One sample yielded the 21 T cell receptor beta chains listed below, sequenced in a study of T cell responses to AZD1222 COVID-19 vaccine. TCRdb keeps only in-frame clones here, not all; method: immunoSEQ multiplex PCR. The data hold about 76,000 clones, with 90% observed a single time. The sample in question was peripheral blood, obtained on day 0 of AZD1222 vaccination. The receptors come from an adult in good health.

The V and J genes are TRBV19 and TRBJ2-7; D unclear. The germline V gene has CDR1 LNHDA and CDR2 SQIVND (reference sequence). The CDR3 contains 13 residues. Trimming removed 3 bases from V and 9 bases from J, with 15 bases in between. Written as DNA, the CDR3 is TGTGCCAGTAGTATTGGTCTGGGGTCTGGGCAGTACTTC. It is translated as CASSIGLGSGQYF.

The V and J genes are TRBV7-8 and TRBJ2-1, with D perhaps TRBD2 (5 bases). The V gene lost 4 bases and the J gene lost 1 base, with 8 bases spanning the gap. The germline CDR1 and CDR2 sequences are SGHVS and FQNEAQ. This CDR3 contains 14 residues. Here the CDR3 reads CASSSSGSYNEQFF. DNA of the CDR3: TGTGCCAGCAGCTCAAGCGGATCCTACAATGAGCAGTTCTTC.

On this clone itself: One junction end does not reproduce the germline sequence, and a read error may be involved. V usage is TRBV7-9 and J usage is TRBJ1-6; D is possibly TRBD1 (5 bases). Per germline, CDR1 SEHNR and CDR2 FQNEAQ (reference sequence). This CDR3 region has 17 residues. The CDR3 is CASRLGVGGSYNSPLHF. The CDR3, as DNA: TGTGCCAGCAGATTAGGGGTGGGAGGCTCCTATAATTCACCCCTCCACTTT.

The chain is built from TRBV7-6 and TRBJ1-5; a weak D match, TRBD1 (6 bases). With 5 bases removed from V and 11 bases from J, the gap between germline ends came to 16 bases. Per germline, CDR1 SGHVS and CDR2 FNYEAQ. This CDR3 has 13 residues. The CDR3 region has the DNA TGTGCCAGCAGCCCTACAGGGTCCTCGGCCCAGCATTTT. Protein sequence: CASSPTGSSAQHF.

This chain connects TRBV29-1 to TRBJ1-1; D uncertain. There are 14 residues in the CDR3. Trimming shortened V by 4 bases and J by 1 base, and 13 bases separated the two germline ends. CDR1 and CDR2 from the germline V gene are SQVTM and ANQGSEA. The CDR3, as DNA: TGCAGCGTTGGGGCCTCGACTTCGAACACTGAAGCTTTCTTT. It yields the protein CSVGASTSNTEAFF. The variable domain in full, completed from reference TRBV29-1 and TRBJ1-1, reads SAVISQKPSRDICQRGTSLTIQCQVDSQVTMMFWYRQQPGQSLTLIATANQGSEATYESGFVIDKFPISRPNLTFSTLTVSNMSPEDSSIYLCSVGASTSNTEAFFGQGTRLTVV.

This chain connects TRBV6-5 to TRBJ2-2; tentatively, D is TRBD2 (5 bases). Trimming took off 8 bases at V and 1 base at J, with 8 bases between the two ends. CDR3 length equals 13 residues. The germline CDR1 and CDR2 sequences are MNHEY and SVGAGI. This CDR3 reads CASWAGNTGELFF. DNA for the CDR3: TGTGCCAGCTGGGCGGGGAACACCGGGGAGCTGTTTTTT.

This clone was found once. Here the CDR3 DNA reads TGTGCCAGCAGCCAGGGGGCGAACACCGGGGAGCTGTTTTTT. Its protein product is CASSQGANTGELFF. The V and J genes are TRBV11-3 and TRBJ2-2, with TRBD1 matching over 7 bases. The trim removed 5 bases at V and 0 bases at J, leaving 0 bases unmatched. Per germline, CDR1 SGHNT and CDR2 YENEEA. The CDR3 totals 14 residues.

The CDR3 region is CASADGHYGYTF. The CDR3 DNA follows: TGTGCCAGCGCGGACGGCCACTATGGCTACACCTTC. The rearrangement links TRBV2 to TRBJ1-2; D remains ambiguous. CDR1 is SNHLY and CDR2 is FYNNEI in the germline V gene. The CDR3 spans 12 residues. Trimming removed 8 bases at V and 3 bases at J, with 10 bases between.

This rearrangement joins TRBV7-9 to TRBJ2-5; TRBD2 matches at 8 bases. CDR1 SEHNR and CDR2 FQNEAQ come from the germline V gene (reference sequence). J gave up 4 bases and V 5 bases, and 6 bases lay outside the gene matches. The CDR3 spans 14 residues. This CDR3 is CASSRAGDLETQYF. CDR3 bases: TGTGCCAGCAGCAGAGCGGGAGACCTAGAGACCCAGTACTTC.

This rearrangement joins TRBV2 to TRBJ1-6; D is perhaps TRBD1 (6 bases). This CDR3 has 14 amino acids. The germline V gene has CDR1 SNHLY and CDR2 FYNNEI. V lost 11 bases and J lost 8, with 19 bases in between. CDR3 sequence reads: CAAGGGGNYSPLHF. In DNA form, the CDR3 reads TGTGCCGCCGGGGGCGGGGGGAACTATTCACCCCTCCACTTT.

This clone was found once. The V call is TRBV20-1, the J call TRBJ2-1; the D call may be TRBD1 or TRBD2 (5 bases each). Germline V lookup: CDR1 DFQATT, CDR2 SNEGSKA (reference sequence). V shed 3 bases and J shed 8 bases, with 8 bases lying between them. CDR3 length equals 11 residues. The CDR3 nucleotides are TGCAGTGCTAGTGGGGGAGATGAGCAGTTCTTC. As protein: CSASGGDEQFF.

The chain couples TRBV2 to TRBJ2-7; TRBD1 might be the D (6 bases). V gave up 6 bases and J gave up 0 bases, with 12 bases separating them. CDR3 length: 14 residues. Germline values: CDR1 SNHLY, CDR2 FYNNEI. CDR3 bases: TGTGCCAGCAGGGGGACATCTACCTCCTACGAGCAGTACTTC. It specifies CASRGTSTSYEQYF.

The gene calls are TRBV2 and TRBJ2-7; no clear D gene. The CDR3 runs to 13 residues. Germline values: CDR1 SNHLY, CDR2 FYNNEI. The V end was cut by 1 base, the J end by 2 bases, with 6 bases between. The CDR3 nucleotides read TGTGCCAGCAGTGAAGACGGAACCTACGAGCAGTACTTC. Its protein product is CASSEDGTYEQYF.

This clone came up a few times. The CDR3 spells CASSLVAGEETQYF. As DNA, the CDR3 is TGTGCCAGCAGCTTAGTCGCCGGGGAAGAGACCCAGTACTTC. The chain recombines TRBV7-9 with TRBJ2-5; D possibly corresponds to TRBD2 (5 bases). The CDR3 is 14 amino acids. The V end was cut by 1 base, the J end by 3 bases, with 9 bases between. Germline assignment: CDR1 SEHNR and CDR2 FQNEAQ (reference sequence).

This chain links TRBV7-3 with TRBJ1-2, with TRBD1 as a possible D gene (6 bases). V shed 5 bases and J shed 4 bases, with 11 bases lying between them. Per the germline V gene, CDR1 is SGHTA and CDR2 is FQGTGA. There are 13 residues in the CDR3. CDR3 DNA: TGTGCCAGCAGCCCAGACAGGTCCTATGGCTACACCTTC. Translating it yields CASSPDRSYGYTF.

The CDR3 bases are TGCGCCAGCAGCTTTACGGGGGGAAGGAACACCGGGGAGCTGTTTTTT. Encoded protein: CASSFTGGRNTGELFF. The genes are TRBV5-1 and TRBJ2-2; 7 nucleotides align to TRBD2. There are 16 residues in the CDR3. The V segment lost 2 bases and the J segment 1 base; nucleotides outside the gene matches: 5. CDR1 and CDR2 from the germline V gene are SGHRS and YFSETQ.

This chain links TRBV12-3 or TRBV12-4 with TRBJ2-1; D remains ambiguous. The CDR3 is 13 residues long. V lost 1 base to trimming and J lost 7 bases, with 8 bases between them. The CDR3 is CASSLVGQNEQFF. The CDR3 nucleotides are TGTGCCAGCAGTTTAGTGGGCCAAAATGAGCAGTTCTTC.

This clone has only a few counts. Other DNA sequences in this specimen translate into the identical CDR3. The chain employs TRBV7-6 and TRBJ1-3; D might be TRBD1 (6 bases). The CDR3 is 13 amino acids. Germline V gives CDR1 SGHVS, CDR2 FNYEAQ. V lost 2 bases and J 7 bases, leaving 9 bases between the germline ends. CDR3 sequence (DNA): TGTGCCAGCAGCTTATGGCAGGGGAACACCATATATTTT. Translating gives CASSLWQGNTIYF.

V and J are TRBV28 and TRBJ1-4; possible D gene TRBD1, 6 bases. Between the trimmed V and J ends, which lost 6 bases and 6 bases, there was a span of 20 bases. Germline V gene data show CDR1 as MDHEN and CDR2 as SYDVKM. This CDR3 is 16 amino acids long. The CDR3 sequence is CASRPSVGAGDEKLFF. The CDR3 bases are TGTGCCAGCAGACCCTCCGTGGGGGCCGGTGATGAAAAACTGTTTTTT.

The rearrangement links TRBV6-5 to TRBJ2-7; D assignment may be TRBD1 or TRBD2 (5 bases each). Between the trimmed V and J ends, which lost 6 bases and 4 bases, there was a span of 7 bases. The CDR3 loop spans 11 amino acids. The germline V gene has CDR1 MNHEY and CDR2 SVGAGI. The CDR3 reads CASREGYEQYF. As DNA, the CDR3 is TGTGCCAGCAGAGAGGGGTACGAGCAGTACTTC.

This chain's CDR3 is CASSLARGGGDIQYF. CDR3 bases: TGTGCCAGCAGCTTAGCGCGAGGTGGCGGGGACATTCAGTACTTC. The rearrangement links TRBV7-2 to TRBJ2-4; a possible D gene is TRBD2 (6 bases). CDR3 size: 15 residues. Trimming pared 0 bases from V and 8 bases from J, leaving 14 bases between. CDR1 SGHTA and CDR2 FQGNSA come from the germline V gene.